Following are 29 T cell receptor beta chains from one sample sequenced in a study of shared clonotypes between healthy human individuals. CD8 cells classed as naive were CD45RO-negative and positively selected for CCR7, excluding terminally differentiated effector memory CD45RA+ cells. Method: immunoSEQ multiplex PCR; TCRdb's copy keeps in-frame clones and lacks some. There are some 2.1 million clones in the sample; about 95% occur only once, and 0.85% to 1.2% lies in the top ten. Sequenced input: naive CD8+ T cells sorted from blood. The receptors here all came from a man between 18 and 35 years old in good health.

This chain connects TRBV7-2 to TRBJ2-7, with 10 bases fitting TRBD2. CDR3 length: 14 residues. V shed 1 base, J shed 6 bases, and the junction held 3 bases outside the gene matches. Germline values: CDR1 SGHTA, CDR2 FQGNSA. CDR3 DNA: TGTGCCAGCAGCTTAGAGCTAGCGGGAGTCGAGCAGTACTTC. It is translated as CASSLELAGVEQYF. The full variable domain, with the rest looked up from reference TRBV7-2 and TRBJ2-7, is GAGVSQSPSNKVTEKGKDVELRCDPISGHTALYWYRQSLGQGLEFLIYFQGNSAPDKSGLPSDRFSAERTGGSVSTLTIQRTQQEDSAVYLCASSLELAGVEQYFGPGTRLTVT.

V is TRBV5-1 and J is TRBJ1-3; D gene uncertain. Trimming cost V 8 bases and J 0 bases, with 18 bases left between them. CDR1 and CDR2 from the germline V gene are SGHRS and YFSETQ. This CDR3 is built from 16 residues. CDR3 nucleotide sequence: TGCGCCAGAAATAGGCCCGGACGAGACTCTGGAAACACCATATATTTT. Amino acid sequence: CARNRPGRDSGNTIYF.

Comments on this clone: Other DNA sequences in the same sample also yield this CDR3. The chain uses TRBV19 and TRBJ2-1, with 8 bases lining up with TRBD2. V gave up 7 bases and J gave up 7 bases; unmatched junction bases: 6. The CDR3 is 13 amino acids. Per the germline V gene, CDR1 is LNHDA and CDR2 is SQIVND (reference sequence). The CDR3 sequence: CASTPPGGNEQFF. CDR3 coding DNA: TGTGCCAGTACACCCCCGGGGGGGAATGAGCAGTTCTTC.

The chain recombines TRBV13 with TRBJ2-3, with 15 bases fitting TRBD2. J was trimmed by 4 bases and V by 5 bases; bases with no gene match: 10. Germline V gene sequence: CDR1 PRHDT, CDR2 FYEKMQ (reference sequence). The CDR3 runs 18 residues. CDR3: CASSTGTSGGKGADTQYF. In DNA, the CDR3 is TGTGCCAGCAGCACAGGGACTAGCGGGGGGAAGGGCGCAGATACGCAGTATTTT.

V is TRBV6-4 and J is TRBJ2-1, with 8 bases aligning to TRBD2. Trimming cost V 6 bases and J 7 bases; bases outside gene matches: 11. This CDR3 comprises 15 residues. CDR1 and CDR2 (germline): MRHNA, SNTAGT. In nucleotides, the CDR3 is TGTGCCAGCAGCCAGGGACTAGGTCGGCTGAATGAGCAGTTCTTC. This sequence encodes CASSQGLGRLNEQFF.

The genes are TRBV15 and TRBJ2-6; D may be TRBD2 (6 bases). The germline V and J ends were trimmed by 5 bases and 0 bases, with 17 bases remaining between them. This CDR3 region has 18 residues. The germline gives CDR1 LNHNV, CDR2 YYDKDF (reference sequence). CDR3 nucleotide sequence: TGTGCCACCAGCGGTTACATCGGGCGGGGCTCTGGGGCCAACGTCCTGACTTTC. Its translation: CATSGYIGRGSGANVLTF.

The rearrangement joins TRBV15 to TRBJ2-4, with D tentatively TRBD1 or TRBD2 (5 bases each). V was shortened by 0 bases and J by 6 bases, with 15 bases between the two germline ends. Germline V gene sequence: CDR1 LNHNV, CDR2 YYDKDF (reference sequence). CDR3 length: 16 amino acids. The CDR3 here is CATSRESRKGPNIQYF. The CDR3 DNA reads TGTGCCACCAGCAGAGAATCCCGGAAGGGACCAAACATTCAGTACTTC.

The V and J genes are TRBV9 and TRBJ2-1, with TRBD2 identical over 9 bases. Germline V gene lookup returns CDR1 SGDLS and CDR2 YYNGEE. The CDR3 length is 16 residues. With V trimmed by 0 bases and J by 6 bases, 7 bases remained unmatched. The CDR3: CASSVALRGGSNEQFF. The CDR3 coding sequence is TGTGCCAGCAGCGTAGCCCTGCGGGGGGGAAGCAATGAGCAGTTCTTC.

The chain couples TRBV4-3 to TRBJ1-1; possibly TRBD1 for D (6 bases). Germline loops: CDR1 LGHNA, CDR2 YSLEER. This CDR3 has 18 amino acids. V lost 0 bases, J lost 0 bases, and 17 bases lay in between. Written as DNA, the CDR3 is TGCGCCAGCAGCCAAGAGCCGTCAGGGGTTGACATGAACACTGAAGCTTTCTTT. It encodes CASSQEPSGVDMNTEAFF.

The chain is built from TRBV10-1 and TRBJ1-3; 10 bases align to TRBD1. The CDR3 contains 16 residues. With V trimmed by 6 bases and J by 4 bases, 9 bases remained unmatched. The V gene's germline CDR1 is WNHNN and CDR2 SYGVQD (reference sequence). Here the CDR3 reads CASSGPGTGAGNTIYF. The DNA for the CDR3 is TGCGCCAGCAGCGGTCCCGGGACAGGGGCCGGAAACACCATATATTTT.

The J gene is TRBJ2-7, the V gene TRBV28; D gene unclear. CDR1 is MDHEN and CDR2 is SYDVKM in the germline V gene. The CDR3 sequence is 13 residues long. Between the trimmed V and J ends, which lost 7 bases and 4 bases, there was a span of 14 bases. The CDR3 sequence is CASNAEVMYEQYF. In nucleotides, the CDR3 is TGTGCCAGCAACGCGGAAGTTATGTACGAGCAGTACTTC.

Remarks on this clone: With a far larger clone one base away, a read error is the likely cause. The rearrangement links TRBV6-6 to TRBJ1-1; D gene uncertain. The V and J ends lost 4 bases and 1 base respectively, with 4 bases between them. This CDR3 spans 12 amino acids. Per germline, CDR1 MNHNY and CDR2 SVGAGI (reference sequence). CDR3 sequence reads: CASSSQNTEAFF. The CDR3 DNA sequence: TGTGCCAGCAGTTCCCAGAACACTGAAGCTTTCTTT.

V gene TRBV27 combines with J gene TRBJ2-7, with TRBD1 matching 9 bases. Germline CDR1 reads MNHEY; CDR2 reads SMNVEV (reference sequence). J gave up 3 bases and V 5 bases, and 8 bases lay outside the gene matches. The CDR3 is made up of 15 amino acids. In nucleotides, the CDR3 is TGTGCCAGCAGTCCGCAGGGACAGGGCATCTACGAGCAGTACTTC. Protein: CASSPQGQGIYEQYF.

The genes are TRBV11-2 and TRBJ2-7; 15 bases map to TRBD2. The CDR3 consists of 16 residues. V trimming: 0 bases; J trimming: 3 bases; junction bases outside the gene matches: 0. CDR1 SGHAT and CDR2 FQNNGV come from the germline V gene. CDR3: CASSLEGLAGGYEQYF. CDR3 DNA: TGTGCCAGCAGCTTAGAGGGACTAGCGGGGGGCTACGAGCAGTACTTC. The full variable domain, completed using reference TRBV11-2 and TRBJ2-7, is EAGVAQSPRYKIIEKRQSVAFWCNPISGHATLYWYQQILGQGPKLLIQFQNNGVVDDSQLPKDRFSAERLKGVDSTLKIQPAKLEDSAVYLCASSLEGLAGGYEQYFGPGTRLTVT.

About this clone: A junction boundary mismatches the germline segment, possibly from a read error. The chain carries TRBV5-8 and TRBJ2-7, with D possibly TRBD2 on 6 matching bases. The V gene's germline CDR1 is SGHTS and CDR2 YDEGEE. The CDR3 has 9 amino acids. CDR3 region: CASTTGGLF. CDR3 DNA sequence: TGTGCCAGCACTACCGGGGGTCTCTTC.

The rearrangement links TRBV7-2 to TRBJ2-1; TRBD2 matches at 9 bases. The CDR3 contains 15 residues. Unmatched junction bases numbered 4, after V lost 5 bases and J lost 2 bases. From germline, CDR1 is SGHTA and CDR2 FQGNSA. In nucleotides, the CDR3 is TGTGCCAGCAGCGAAGCGGGAGGCGCCTACAATGAGCAGTTCTTC. Translating it yields CASSEAGGAYNEQFF.

The chain joins TRBV6-1 to TRBJ2-3; 13 bases match TRBD2. Germline V gene lookup returns CDR1 MNHNS and CDR2 SASEGT. V was pared by 2 bases and J by 6 bases, with 5 bases of the junction left unmatched. The CDR3 is made up of 16 amino acids. CDR3 DNA: TGTGCCAGCAGTGAACGGACTAGCGGGAGCTTTGATACGCAGTATTTT. Translation gives CASSERTSGSFDTQYF.

The rearrangement joins TRBV5-1 to TRBJ2-7; TRBD1 might be the D (5 bases). Between the trimmed V and J ends, which lost 1 base and 0 bases, there was a span of 11 bases. Germline V gene data show CDR1 as SGHRS and CDR2 as YFSETQ. The CDR3 runs 15 residues. CDR3 in amino acids: CASSLRRQSSYEQYF. The DNA of the CDR3 is TGCGCCAGCAGCTTGAGGAGACAGAGCTCCTACGAGCAGTACTTC.

J is TRBJ2-1 and V is TRBV30, with 10 bases aligning to TRBD2. V lost 7 bases, J lost 8 bases, and 14 bases stayed unmatched. The germline V gene encodes CDR1 GTSNPN and CDR2 SVGIG (reference sequence). There are 15 residues in the CDR3. Here the CDR3 reads CALLEERGGMDEQFF. CDR3 bases: TGTGCCTTACTAGAGGAGCGGGGGGGGATGGATGAGCAGTTCTTC.

A few counts support this clone. This chain joins TRBV7-9 and TRBJ1-5, with D unresolved. The ends were cut back, 4 bases at V and 3 bases at J, with 10 bases in the middle. Germline V lookup: CDR1 SEHNR, CDR2 FQNEAQ (reference sequence). The CDR3 is made up of 14 amino acids. CDR3 in DNA: TGTGCCAGCAGCTCATCCTACTACAATCAGCCCCAGCATTTT. Translation: CASSSSYYNQPQHF. Together with reference TRBV7-9 and TRBJ1-5, the CDR3 gives the full variable domain: DTGVSQNPRHKITKRGQNVTFRCDPISEHNRLYWYRQTLGQGPEFLTYFQNEAQLEKSRLLSDRFSAERPKGSFSTLEIQRTEQGDSAMYLCASSSSYYNQPQHFGDGTRLSIL.

This sequence joins TRBV19 and TRBJ2-7; TRBD2 matches 8 bases. The ends lost 0 bases at V and 2 bases at J; junction bases unmatched: 3. This CDR3 is 15 amino acids long. From germline, CDR1 is LNHDA and CDR2 SQIVND (reference sequence). The CDR3 coding sequence is TGTGCCAGTAGTATAGACCTACTAGCGGCCTACGAGCAGTACTTC. It codes for CASSIDLLAAYEQYF.

V usage is TRBV6-5 and J usage is TRBJ1-5; D gene ambiguous. V dropped 2 bases and J dropped 4 bases, with 15 bases sitting between them. Per the germline V gene, CDR1 is MNHEY and CDR2 is SVGAGI. The CDR3 is 16 residues long. The CDR3 region has the DNA TGTGCCAGCAGTTACGGGGAGCCCCGTTGGAATCAGCCCCAGCATTTT. Encoded protein: CASSYGEPRWNQPQHF.

V is TRBV30 and J is TRBJ2-5; D is possibly TRBD2 (6 bases). Germline V gene lookup returns CDR1 GTSNPN and CDR2 SVGIG (reference sequence). Trimming cost V 1 base and J 9 bases, with 18 bases left between them. The CDR3 length is 14 residues. CDR3 coding DNA: TGTGCCTGGAGTGGAACCTTAAGAGGGGAGGCCCAGTACTTC. Amino acid sequence: CAWSGTLRGEAQYF.

This clone was seen a single time. V and J are TRBV19 and TRBJ1-2; D gene unclear. The CDR3 has 14 residues. Trimming removed 7 bases at V and 3 bases at J, with 15 bases between. The germline V gene has CDR1 LNHDA and CDR2 SQIVND (reference sequence). DNA for the CDR3: TGTGCCAGTACCCCGGGGAGGAGTCACTATGGCTACACCTTC. Translated, it gives CASTPGRSHYGYTF.

This chain uses TRBV9 with TRBJ2-4; D may be TRBD1 (5 bases). The CDR3 runs to 12 residues. CDR1 SGDLS and CDR2 YYNGEE come from the germline V gene. Between the trimmed V and J ends, which lost 3 bases and 5 bases, there was a span of 6 bases. This CDR3 reads CASSGGQNIQYF. The DNA of the CDR3 is TGTGCCAGCAGCGGGGGCCAAAACATTCAGTACTTC.

The chain links TRBV27 to TRBJ1-4; D unclear. The V gene's germline CDR1 is MNHEY and CDR2 SMNVEV (reference sequence). The CDR3 loop spans 16 amino acids. V lost 6 bases and J lost 0, with 14 bases in between. The CDR3 spells CASSPVGVATNEKLFF. In DNA form, the CDR3 reads TGTGCCAGCAGCCCAGTGGGAGTTGCAACTAATGAAAAACTGTTTTTT. Supplemented by reference TRBV27 and TRBJ1-4, the full variable domain reads EAQVTQNPRYLITVTGKKLTVTCSQNMNHEYMSWYRQDPGLGLRQIYYSMNVEVTDKGDVPEGYKVSRKEKRNFPLILESPSPNQTSLYFCASSPVGVATNEKLFFGSGTQLSVL.

The chain joins TRBV13 to TRBJ2-3, with 8 bases identical to TRBD1. The germline CDR1 and CDR2 sequences are PRHDT and FYEKMQ (reference sequence). The CDR3 totals 14 residues. The ends lost 4 bases at V and 4 bases at J; junction bases unmatched: 4. DNA of the CDR3: TGTGCCAGCAGCTCGGACAGGGCTCCAGATACGCAGTATTTT. The encoded protein is CASSSDRAPDTQYF. The whole variable domain, filled in from reference TRBV13 and TRBJ2-3, reads AAGVIQSPRHLIKEKRETATLKCYPIPRHDTVYWYQQGPGQDPQFLISFYEKMQSDKGSIPDRFSAQQFSDYHSELNMSSLELGDSALYFCASSSDRAPDTQYFGPGTRLTVL.

The V call is TRBV6-4, the J call TRBJ2-7, with 10 bases fitting TRBD2. The CDR3 length is 18 residues. Germline CDR1 and CDR2: MRHNA and SNTAGT. The junction had 18 bases not matched to a gene; V was cut back by 7 bases and J by 3 bases. The CDR3 region is CASIRGRRASGRIYEQYF. The CDR3 DNA follows: TGTGCCAGCATTAGGGGCCGGCGAGCTAGCGGGAGAATCTACGAGCAGTACTTC.

This clone showed up just once. This rearrangement joins TRBV7-9 to TRBJ2-3, with D possibly matching TRBD2 (5 bases). Germline CDR1 is SEHNR and CDR2 is FQNEAQ (reference sequence). The CDR3 is made up of 13 amino acids. V gave up 6 bases and J gave up 4 bases, with 11 bases separating them. CDR3 bases: TGTGCCAGCAGGTCGGGGTCCCCAGATACGCAGTATTTT. As protein: CASRSGSPDTQYF.